The T cell receptor beta chain described here comes from a study of T cells in Graves' hyperthyroidism and ophthalmopathy. Among the patients, aged 18 to 65, hyperthyroidism was newly diagnosed and had lasted under 2 months. In making diagnoses, clinical symptoms, serum thyroxine and TRAb, thyroid ultrasound and orbital computed tomography were all used. Cells are PBMCs isolated from roughly 9.3 ml of fresh blood. In its sample, this clonotype was seen many times. Its antigen is not identified. RNA transcripts yielded amplified TCR beta CDR3 regions. First-round RT-PCR targeting the TCR CDR3 was performed with the HTBI primer set. TCRdb reprocessed the multiplex PCR reads with MiXCR, giving one entry per CDR3 protein. The table lists fewer than 800,000 distinct CDR3 sequences, about a sixth of them singletons, with roughly 8% in the top ten. V lost 6 bases to trimming and J lost 6 bases, with 14 bases between them. CDR1 and CDR2 from the germline V gene are SNHLY and FYNNEI. This CDR3 has 13 residues.

Findings of the study overall: Blood samples included most of the expanded thyroid clonotypes exceeding 0.001.

Sequenced material: blood. The receptor comes from a man between 18 and 35 years old with Graves' hyperthyroidism. V is TRBV2 and J is TRBJ1-1, with D maybe TRBD1 (5 bases). Here the CDR3 reads CASSGDSGAEAFF. In nucleotides, the CDR3 is TGTGCCAGCAGCGGGGACTCCGGGGCTGAAGCTTTCTTT. The full variable domain, its missing parts supplied by reference TRBV2 and TRBJ1-1, is EPEVTQTPSHQVTQMGQEVILRCVPISNHLYFYWYRQILGQKVEFLVSFYNNEISEKSEIFDDQFSVERPDGSNFTLKIRSTKLEDSAMYFCASSGDSGAEAFFGQGTRLTVV.